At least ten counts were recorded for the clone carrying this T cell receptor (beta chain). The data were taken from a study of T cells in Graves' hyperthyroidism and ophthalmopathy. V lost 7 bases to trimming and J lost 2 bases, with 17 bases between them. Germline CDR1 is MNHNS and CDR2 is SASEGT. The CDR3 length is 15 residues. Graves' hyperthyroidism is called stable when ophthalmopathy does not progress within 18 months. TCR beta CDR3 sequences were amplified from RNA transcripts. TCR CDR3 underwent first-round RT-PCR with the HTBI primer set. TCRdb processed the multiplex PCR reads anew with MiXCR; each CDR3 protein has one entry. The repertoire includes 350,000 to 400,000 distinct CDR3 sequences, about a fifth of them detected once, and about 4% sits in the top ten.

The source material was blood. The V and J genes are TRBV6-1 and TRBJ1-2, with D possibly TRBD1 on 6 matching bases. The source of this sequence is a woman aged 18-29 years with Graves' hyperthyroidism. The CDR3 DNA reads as TGTGCCAGCAAACCCGGGGGCCCGACCAACTATGGCTACACCTTC. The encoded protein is CASKPGGPTNYGYTF.